This entry features one TCR beta chain sequence. Its target antigen remains unknown. No quality values exist for individual bases; no much larger clone is one base distant. Genomic DNA was extracted from the FACS-sorted cells, and the TCRbeta chains were sequenced by the commercial immunoSEQ service. The authors' analysis ran thus. The repertoire data were analyzed using ImmunoSEQ Analyzer software v3.0 and R v3.5.1. Sequences containing stop codons or out-of-frame rearrangements were removed, so only productive rearrangements were analyzed. Simpson diversity, Shannon entropy, CDR3 length and nucleotide addition metrics were obtained from the sequencing provider. Clonotypes were grouped by frequency as dominant, sub-dominant, low or lowest abundance, and most analyses excluded clonotypes below 0.1%. Any CDR3 amino acid clonotype present in at least two subjects at a cumulative frequency of at least 0.5% was labeled public. TCRdb took this table from immuneACCESS and kept in-frame rearrangements with V and J called. Such tables lack part of the clones; where checked against another copy, unresolved V genes explain under half of the gap, and the rest is unexplained. For V, J and clone size, that table is used; D and trimming come from the DNA. The sample includes 38,000 or so clones, with around 87% observed a single time. Jointly, the top ten make up 0.4% to 0.5% of the sample.

These data originate in a study of CD8 T cells in acute hepatitis C reinfection (dated by TCRdb to the early 2020s). Study-wide context: The TCRbeta repertoire of CD8+ T cells specific for the HCV NS3-1073 epitope was profiled during acute infection and after viral clearance. Paired acute and follow-up samples were contributed by four spontaneous resolvers. The full study reports these points: Around 14 public clonotypes were found regardless of outcome; one public clonotype used V04-02/J02-02. Only the TCRbeta chain was sequenced in bulk, so alphabeta pairing of public clonotypes could not be determined. NS3-1073 specific repertoires were highly diverse, with no significant diversity differences between acute resolver, follow-up resolver and acute chronic samples. It was rare for CDR3 sequences to be shared with other epitopes, and exact matching may have been limited by differing sequencing approaches. TRBV04 and TRBV06 gene families were preferentially used in all groups, and this usage was not explained by overrepresentation in the naive pool. Follow-up repertoires were not available for chronically infected subjects, because NS3-1073 specific cells were too rare to be sorted.

V lost 2 bases and J lost 3 bases; the stretch between them is 7 bases long. The cysteine opens and the phenylalanine closes a CDR3 of 13 amino acids. Of all the DNA, just the CDR3 is kept, 39 bases in frame from base 1. CDR1 and CDR2 were assigned from the germline V gene as KGHSH and LQKENI. Taken with the paper, the label for time point translates to: naive CD8 control sorted from an acute-time-point sample. Enrolled in the Montreal Hepatitis C Cohort (HEPCO) in Canada, the donors were people who inject drugs, and these donors were followed every 3 months. Acute primary HCV infection was defined as a positive HCV RNA or antibody test after a negative test within the previous 24 weeks. Surface staining used CD3, CD8 and CD45RO antibodies, with an aqua fixable dye to exclude dead cells. The cohort also included roughly six subjects who developed chronic infection, defined as HCV RNA positivity at 24 weeks. From thawed, previously cryostored peripheral blood mononuclear cells, CD8+ T cells were purified through negative selection performed by means of the MACS CD8+ T cell Isolation Kit. A BD FACSAria II cell sorter was used for cell sorting.

Here the chain combines TRBV18 and TRBJ1-1, and perhaps TRBD1 as D gene, on 5 matching bases. Sequencing was done on a sample of naive CD8+ T cells from PBMCs. Interpreted using the paper, the cell subset or site label stands for: sorted total naive CD45RO-negative CD8+ T cells. The receptor was isolated from a man aged 25-40 years with chronic hepatitis C. The nucleotide sequence is given as TGTGCCAGCTCACCAGGAGGGGACACTGAAGCTTTCTTT. This gives the protein CASSPGGDTEAFF.